A single count supports the clone carrying this T cell receptor beta chain. Its specificity is not known. Method: immunoSEQ multiplex PCR; TCRdb's copy keeps in-frame clones and lacks some. The profile covers roughly 2 million clones, with roughly 96% appearing a single time and roughly 0.13% taken by the ten largest. The sample comes from a study of shared clonotypes between healthy human individuals. The study's findings and limits: Only blood underwent sampling, and tissue repertoires likely differ.

Germline V lookup: CDR1 SGHRS, CDR2 YFSETQ. V trimming: 3 bases; J trimming: 0 bases; junction bases outside the gene matches: 6. This CDR3 is 16 amino acids long. The V and J genes are TRBV5-1 and TRBJ1-1; 9 bases align to TRBD1. The source of this sequence is a man aged 18 to 35 in good health. The sample was naive CD4+ T cells sorted from blood. Subset noted: CD45RA+ positively selected. The CDR3 loop is CASSSRDRDLNTEAFF. CDR3 bases: TGCGCCAGCAGCTCCCGGGACAGGGACTTGAACACTGAAGCTTTCTTT.